This T cell receptor (beta chain) emerged from a study of lymphopenia after photon versus proton radiotherapy. Study-wide findings and caveats: Post-nadir diversity loss with photons came from oligoclonal expansion, particularly CD8+ Temra cells. Better survival with proton therapy was suggested as possible, not demonstrated.

V lost 3 bases, J lost 6 bases, and 9 bases lay in between. The CDR3 covers 11 residues. Germline V CDR1 and CDR2: DFQATT, SNEGSKA (reference sequence). As to this clone: Its specificity is unknown.

Repertoires were generated with immunoSEQ multiplex PCR, while TCRdb's copy carries only in-frame clones and drops some. Of over 10,000 clones listed, roughly nine tenths are singletons. The gene calls are TRBV20-1 and TRBJ2-7, with D perhaps matching TRBD2 (6 bases). Here the sequenced sample was peripheral blood, taken from a patient treated with photon-based radiotherapy. The clonotype comes from a man in his sixties with pancreatic cancer. CDR3 loop: CSASRGSEQYF. The CDR3 nucleotides read TGCAGTGCTAGTCGGGGGTCCGAGCAGTACTTC.